The 17 T cell receptor beta chains below were found in one sample sequenced in a study of blood T cell repertoires in COVID-19. Repertoires were generated with immunoSEQ multiplex PCR, while TCRdb's copy carries only in-frame clones and drops some. Among about 280,000 clones listed, 86% were seen once. Sequenced input: peripheral blood. The receptors derive from a woman aged 70-85 years with COVID-19, enrolled during active disease.

This clone was observed a handful of times. The V call is TRBV19, the J call TRBJ1-1; D may be TRBD1 (6 bases). Trimming took off 5 bases at V and 0 bases at J, with 13 bases between the two ends. CDR1 is LNHDA and CDR2 is SQIVND in the germline V gene (reference sequence). CDR3 length: 15 residues. The CDR3 loop is CASSYGGGMNTEAFF. Here the CDR3 DNA reads TGTGCCAGTAGTTATGGGGGGGGCATGAACACTGAAGCTTTCTTT.

CDR3 sequence (DNA): TGTGCCTGGAGCATCGTAGCGGGCAGCACAGATACGCAGTATTTT. Encoded protein: CAWSIVAGSTDTQYF. V is TRBV30 and J is TRBJ2-3; 7 bases agree with TRBD2. The V gene end was trimmed by 3 bases and the J gene end by 0 bases; junction bases not matched to a gene: 6. CDR1 and CDR2 from the germline V gene are GTSNPN and SVGIG (reference sequence). This CDR3 comprises 15 residues. Complete variable domain (other parts from reference TRBV30 and TRBJ2-3): SQTIHQWPATLVQPVGSPLSLECTVEGTSNPNLYWYRQAAGRGLQLLFYSVGIGQISSEVPQNLSASRPQDRQFILSSKKLLLSDSGFYLCAWSIVAGSTDTQYFGPGTRLTVL.

The V gene is TRBV29-1, the J gene TRBJ2-1, with a possible D match to TRBD2 (5 bases). Trimming removed 4 bases from V and 4 bases from J, with 11 bases in between. The CDR3 sequence is 13 residues long. Germline V gene data show CDR1 as SQVTM and CDR2 as ANQGSEA. The CDR3 region has the DNA TGCAGCGTTGTTCGCGGGCCGTACAATGAGCAGTTCTTC. Translating gives CSVVRGPYNEQFF.

The genes are TRBV10-3 and TRBJ2-7; TRBD2 is a possible D gene (5 bases). V lost 2 bases and J lost 6, with 11 bases in between. Germline loops: CDR1 ENHRY, CDR2 SYGVKD. This CDR3 has 13 residues. The CDR3 DNA reads as TGTGCCATCAGTGAGAACGAGGGTCGCGAGCAGTACTTC. Its protein is CAISENEGREQYF.

The chain uses TRBV5-6 and TRBJ2-5; D possibly corresponds to TRBD1 (6 bases). The CDR3 spans 13 residues. The germline gives CDR1 SGHDT, CDR2 YYEEEE. Trimming took 2 bases from V and 1 from J, leaving 6 bases between them. The CDR3 DNA is TGTGCCAGCAGCTTAGGGGGCCAAGAGACCCAGTACTTC. Translating it yields CASSLGGQETQYF.

The V gene is TRBV6-5, the J gene TRBJ2-3; 7 bases fit TRBD2. CDR1 and CDR2 (germline): MNHEY, SVGAGI. Germline trimming cut 5 bases from V and 8 bases from J; bases unmatched to any gene: 4. The CDR3 contains 12 residues. The CDR3 sequence is CASSMTSLTQYF. Written as DNA, the CDR3 is TGTGCCAGCAGTATGACTAGCCTTACGCAGTATTTT.

V usage is TRBV2 and J usage is TRBJ1-2, with TRBD1 matching 7 bases. Germline CDR1 SNHLY, CDR2 FYNNEI. With 6 bases clipped from V and 8 bases from J, the junction kept 9 bases outside the gene matches. The CDR3 covers 13 residues. The CDR3 is CASRRRQGEGYTF. The CDR3 DNA sequence: TGTGCCAGCAGGAGAAGACAGGGTGAGGGCTACACCTTC.

The gene calls are TRBV30 and TRBJ1-2; 7 positions match TRBD1. Germline CDR1 and CDR2: GTSNPN and SVGIG (reference sequence). The CDR3 loop spans 15 amino acids. V gave up 0 bases and J gave up 7 bases; unmatched junction bases: 11. CDR3 DNA: TGTGCCTGGAGTGTACGGGGCGACAGGGAAGGTGGCTACACCTTC. It codes for CAWSVRGDREGGYTF.

The V and J genes are TRBV18 and TRBJ1-1; D might be TRBD1 (5 bases). Between the trimmed V and J ends, which lost 0 bases and 7 bases, there was a span of 12 bases. Per germline, CDR1 KGHSH and CDR2 LQKENI. This CDR3 has 14 amino acids. CDR3 coding DNA: TGTGCCAGCTCACCACCGTCCAGGGCTGGTGAAGCTTTCTTT. This translates into CASSPPSRAGEAFF.

V gene TRBV6-5 combines with J gene TRBJ1-2; no clear D. The V gene lost 0 bases and the J gene lost 4 bases, with 12 bases spanning the gap. Germline values: CDR1 MNHEY, CDR2 SVGAGI. The CDR3 covers 15 residues. In DNA form, the CDR3 reads TGTGCCAGCAGTTACTCGCCGACTGCTATCTATGGCTACACCTTC. Protein sequence: CASSYSPTAIYGYTF.

This sequence joins TRBV9 and TRBJ2-7, with TRBD2 matching over 8 bases. V was clipped by 0 bases and J by 4 bases; unmatched bases: 3. CDR1 SGDLS and CDR2 YYNGEE come from the germline V gene. CDR3 length: 14 amino acids. The CDR3 DNA reads as TGTGCCAGCAGCGTAGGCGGGGGGCTGTACGAGCAGTACTTC. This gives the protein CASSVGGGLYEQYF. The full variable domain, in which reference TRBV9 and TRBJ2-7 provide the parts outside the CDR3, is DSGVTQTPKHLITATGQRVTLRCSPRSGDLSVYWYQQSLDQGLQFLIQYYNGEERAKGNILERFSAQQFPDLHSELNLSSLELGDSALYFCASSVGGGLYEQYFGPGTRLTVT.

A note on this clone: Its ends do not fully match the called genes, so a read error is possible. This chain joins TRBV28 and TRBJ2-3; TRBD2 matches 9 bases. The CDR3 is 13 amino acids. Per germline, CDR1 MDHEN and CDR2 SYDVKM. The CDR3 bases are TGCGGGTGGCGGGGGGGCCGCACAGATACGCAGTATTTT. Its translation is CGWRGGRTDTQYF.

This clone has only one observation. V usage is TRBV18 and J usage is TRBJ2-1; the D gene is possibly TRBD1 (5 bases). The CDR3 has 13 amino acids. Between the trimmed V and J ends, which lost 1 base and 4 bases, there was a span of 5 bases. CDR1 is KGHSH and CDR2 is LQKENI in the germline V gene. CDR3 amino acids: CASSPRQYNEQFF. DNA for the CDR3: TGTGCCAGCTCACCACGACAGTACAATGAGCAGTTCTTC.

This chain uses TRBV19 with TRBJ1-6; a possible D gene is TRBD1 (6 bases). V was clipped by 7 bases and J by 0 bases, with 10 bases between them. The CDR3 extends over 15 amino acids. Germline CDR1 and CDR2: LNHDA and SQIVND (reference sequence). CDR3 protein: CASKDSFSYNSPLHF. The CDR3 DNA follows: TGTGCCAGTAAGGACAGCTTCTCCTATAATTCACCCCTCCACTTT.

This rearrangement joins TRBV27 to TRBJ1-1, with TRBD1 matching 7 bases. The CDR3 loop spans 12 amino acids. Germline-derived CDR1 and CDR2 are MNHEY and SMNVEV (reference sequence). V shed 7 bases and J 4 bases; nucleotides not matched to a gene: 3. CDR3 loop: CASMKGATEAFF. Here the CDR3 DNA reads TGTGCCAGCATGAAGGGGGCCACTGAAGCTTTCTTT.

The chain combines TRBV28 with TRBJ1-1; 8 positions match TRBD1. There are 13 residues in the CDR3. Germline assignment: CDR1 MDHEN and CDR2 SYDVKM. Germline trimming cut 5 bases from V and 5 bases from J; bases unmatched to any gene: 4. Here the CDR3 DNA reads TGTGCCAGCAGTGGACAGGGTCGGACTGAAGCTTTCTTT. Translated: CASSGQGRTEAFF.

The CDR3 region has the DNA TGTGCCAGCAGCTTAGGACTAGCGGGGAGCTCCTACGAGCAGTACTTC. Protein sequence: CASSLGLAGSSYEQYF. V gene TRBV7-2 combines with J gene TRBJ2-7; 11 bases line up with TRBD2. Trimming cost V 1 base and J 0 bases; bases outside gene matches: 2. The CDR3 has 16 amino acids. Germline CDR1 reads SGHTA; CDR2 reads FQGNSA.